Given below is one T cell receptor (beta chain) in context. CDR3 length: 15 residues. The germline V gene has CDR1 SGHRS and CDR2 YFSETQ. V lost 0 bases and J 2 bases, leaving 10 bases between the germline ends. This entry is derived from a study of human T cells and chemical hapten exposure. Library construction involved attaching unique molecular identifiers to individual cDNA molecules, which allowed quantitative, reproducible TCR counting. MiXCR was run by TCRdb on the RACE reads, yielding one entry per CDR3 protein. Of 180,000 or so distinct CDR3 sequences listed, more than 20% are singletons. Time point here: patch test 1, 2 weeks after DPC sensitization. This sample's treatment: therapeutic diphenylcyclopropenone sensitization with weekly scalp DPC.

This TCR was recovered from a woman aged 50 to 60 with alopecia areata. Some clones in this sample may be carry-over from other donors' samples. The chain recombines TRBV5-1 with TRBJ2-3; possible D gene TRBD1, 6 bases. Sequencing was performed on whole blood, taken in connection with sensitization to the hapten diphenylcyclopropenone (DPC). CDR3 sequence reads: CASSLVQGNTDTQYF. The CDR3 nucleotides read TGCGCCAGCAGCTTGGTACAGGGAAACACAGATACGCAGTATTTT. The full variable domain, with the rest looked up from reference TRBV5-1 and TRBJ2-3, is KAGVTQTPRYLIKTRGQQVTLSCSPISGHRSVSWYQQTPGQGLQFLFEYFSETQRNKGNFPGRFSGRQFSNSRSEMNVSTLELGDSALYLCASSLVQGNTDTQYFGPGTRLTVL.